One sample yielded the 27 T cell receptor beta chains listed below, sequenced in a study of blood T cell repertoires in COVID-19. Repertoires were generated with immunoSEQ multiplex PCR, while TCRdb's copy carries only in-frame clones and drops some. The sample gives roughly 250,000 clones, approximately 83% of which show up once; approximately 2% is in the top ten. Sequenced sample: PBMCs or T cells enriched from blood (not recorded which). The source is a woman aged 45-60 years who had recovered from COVID-19.

The chain's CDR3 is CASRDRTFGRNQPQHF. CDR3 DNA: TGCGCCAGCAGGGACAGGACGTTCGGGCGCAATCAGCCCCAGCATTTT. This chain uses TRBV10-1 with TRBJ1-5; the match to TRBD1 covers 7 bases. After removal of 6 bases from V and 2 bases from J, the junction contained 10 bases not matched to a gene. CDR1 and CDR2 from the germline V gene are WNHNN and SYGVQD (reference sequence). The CDR3 extends over 16 amino acids.

This clone was observed a few times. The CDR3 protein is CASKINPIEGYTF. The CDR3 DNA reads as TGTGCCAGCAAAATAAATCCTATCGAAGGCTACACCTTC. The rearrangement links TRBV2 to TRBJ1-2, with D unclear. The CDR3 runs 13 residues. The germline gives CDR1 SNHLY, CDR2 FYNNEI. The V and J ends lost 7 bases and 8 bases respectively, with 17 bases between them.

The chain uses TRBV7-9 and TRBJ2-1; 9 nucleotides agree with TRBD2. Unmatched junction bases numbered 11, after V lost 2 bases and J lost 6 bases. The germline V gene encodes CDR1 SEHNR and CDR2 FQNEAQ (reference sequence). This CDR3 comprises 17 residues. CDR3 region: CASSLLLGGLAGNEQFF. The CDR3 coding sequence is TGTGCCAGCAGCTTACTACTCGGGGGACTAGCTGGCAATGAGCAGTTCTTC.

J is TRBJ2-7 and V is TRBV11-2; TRBD2 matches 8 bases. V shed 0 bases, J shed 3 bases, and the junction held 4 bases outside the gene matches. Germline lookup yields CDR1 SGHAT and CDR2 FQNNGV. This CDR3 is built from 15 residues. CDR3 amino acids: CASSLDRTSIYEQYF. CDR3 nucleotide sequence: TGTGCCAGCAGCTTAGATAGGACTAGCATCTACGAGCAGTACTTC.

The chain joins TRBV27 to TRBJ1-2; TRBD1 aligns across 9 bases. The CDR3 consists of 14 residues. Looked up from germline, CDR1 is MNHEY and CDR2 is SMNVEV (reference sequence). V trimming: 5 bases; J trimming: 6 bases; junction bases outside the gene matches: 7. The CDR3, as DNA: TGTGCCAGCAGTGAACAGGGGGCGATCGATGGCTACACCTTC. Its protein is CASSEQGAIDGYTF.

The rearrangement joins TRBV5-1 to TRBJ2-7; TRBD2 matches at 10 bases. The CDR3 covers 16 residues. With V trimmed by 3 bases and J by 2 bases, 8 bases remained unmatched. Germline V lookup: CDR1 SGHRS, CDR2 YFSETQ. The CDR3, as DNA: TGCGCCAGCAGCTACGGCACTAGCGGGGCCACCTACGAGCAGTACTTC. Translated, it gives CASSYGTSGATYEQYF.

This sequence joins TRBV2 and TRBJ1-4; maybe TRBD1 (6 bases). V was trimmed by 6 bases and J by 7 bases, leaving 12 bases between them. The CDR3 is made up of 13 amino acids. Per germline, CDR1 SNHLY and CDR2 FYNNEI. This chain's CDR3 is CASSSGVGEKLFF. The CDR3 DNA is TGTGCCAGCAGCTCAGGGGTCGGTGAAAAACTGTTTTTT.

The chain links TRBV6-5 to TRBJ2-7; a weak D match, TRBD2 (5 bases). The CDR3 consists of 13 residues. Per germline, CDR1 MNHEY and CDR2 SVGAGI. Trimming removed 7 bases from V and 0 bases from J, with 10 bases in between. CDR3 bases: TGTGCCAGCACCGTGGGGAGCTCCTACGAGCAGTACTTC. It is translated as CASTVGSSYEQYF.

The chain joins TRBV18 to TRBJ1-3; D gene unclear. The CDR3 is 15 residues long. The V and J ends lost 0 bases and 2 bases respectively, with 8 bases between them. CDR1 is KGHSH, CDR2 LQKENI, per germline. DNA of the CDR3: TGTGCCAGCTCACCACCGGCGGTAACTGGAAACACCATATATTTT. Amino acid sequence: CASSPPAVTGNTIYF.

The V and J genes are TRBV5-1 and TRBJ2-2; 15 nucleotides match TRBD2. The CDR3 contains 18 residues. The V and J ends lost 2 bases and 1 base, in that order; junction bases with no gene match: 3. Germline lookup yields CDR1 SGHRS and CDR2 YFSETQ. This CDR3 is CASSFGGLAGGNTGELFF. The CDR3 DNA follows: TGCGCCAGCAGCTTCGGGGGACTAGCGGGAGGGAACACCGGGGAGCTGTTTTTT.

The chain combines TRBV6-5 with TRBJ1-1; 8 bases agree with TRBD1. Losses at the gene ends were 7 bases for V and 2 bases for J; bases not matched to a gene: 3. This CDR3 has 13 residues. Germline CDR1 reads MNHEY; CDR2 reads SVGAGI. In DNA, the CDR3 is TGTGCCAGCATACAGGGGGGAAACACTGAAGCTTTCTTT. Translated: CASIQGGNTEAFF.

V gene TRBV9 combines with J gene TRBJ2-1; TRBD1 aligns across 9 bases. This CDR3 is built from 16 residues. The germline V gene encodes CDR1 SGDLS and CDR2 YYNGEE. V dropped 3 bases and J dropped 3; count of bases not matched to a gene: 7. CDR3 DNA: TGTGCCAGCAGCGCCACCGGGACAGGGATCTACAATGAGCAGTTCTTC. This codes for CASSATGTGIYNEQFF.

The genes are TRBV5-6 and TRBJ2-5; 8 bases are a match to TRBD1. V lost 0 bases, J lost 12 bases, and 4 bases stayed unmatched. The CDR3 runs 12 residues. The V gene's germline CDR1 is SGHDT and CDR2 YYEEEE. The CDR3 DNA reads as TGTGCCAGCAGCTTGGCCAGGGGGCCCGAGTACTTC. Encoded protein: CASSLARGPEYF.

The table lists this clone with a count of one. The gene calls are TRBV3-1 (or the pseudogene TRBV3-2) and TRBJ2-3, with TRBD2 identical over 11 bases. The CDR3 has 17 residues. With 4 bases clipped from V and 1 base from J, the junction kept 7 bases outside the gene matches. Germline assignment: CDR1 LGHDT and CDR2 YNNKEL (reference sequence). The CDR3 protein is CASSPSGTSGGTDTQYF. The DNA for the CDR3 is TGTGCCAGCAGCCCCAGTGGGACTAGCGGCGGCACAGATACGCAGTATTTT.

The CDR3 loop is CASSIRQGSSYEQYF. DNA for the CDR3: TGTGCCAGCAGTATTAGACAGGGATCATCCTACGAGCAGTACTTC. V is TRBV2 and J is TRBJ2-7, with 7 bases matching TRBD1. The V gene end was trimmed by 5 bases and the J gene end by 1 base; junction bases not matched to a gene: 8. Germline V CDR1 and CDR2: SNHLY, FYNNEI. The CDR3 contains 15 residues.

V is TRBV28 and J is TRBJ2-1; TRBD2 matches 9 bases. The V and J ends lost 5 bases and 0 bases, in that order; junction bases with no gene match: 14. Germline V gives CDR1 MDHEN, CDR2 SYDVKM. The CDR3 consists of 19 residues. CDR3 protein: CASSAFPTSGFSSYNEQFF. In DNA, the CDR3 is TGTGCCAGCAGTGCCTTTCCCACTAGCGGGTTTAGCTCCTACAATGAGCAGTTCTTC.

The V and J genes are TRBV28 and TRBJ2-2; 13 nucleotides line up with TRBD2. Unmatched junction bases numbered 6, after V lost 4 bases and J lost 7 bases. This CDR3 region has 16 residues. Germline assignment: CDR1 MDHEN and CDR2 SYDVKM. The CDR3 loop reads CASSSGLAGESGELFF. DNA for the CDR3: TGTGCCAGCAGTTCTGGACTAGCGGGAGAAAGCGGGGAGCTGTTTTTT. The variable domain in full, with the rest retrieved from reference TRBV28 and TRBJ2-2, is DVKVTQSSRYLVKRTGEKVFLECVQDMDHENMFWYRQDPGLGLRLIYFSYDVKMKEKGDIPEGYSVSREKKERFSLILESASTNQTSMYLCASSSGLAGESGELFFGEGSRLTVL.

This CDR3 reads CASLQTGSSYEQYF. The CDR3 bases are TGTGCCAGCTTACAGACAGGTTCCTCCTACGAGCAGTACTTC. This chain connects TRBV18 to TRBJ2-7; a possible D gene is TRBD1 (6 bases). The germline gives CDR1 KGHSH, CDR2 LQKENI. V lost 7 bases, J lost 0 bases, and 13 bases lay in between. The length of the CDR3 is 14 residues.

Only a few counts were recorded for this clone. J is TRBJ2-3 and V is TRBV9, with a weak D call TRBD2 (5 bases). The CDR3 contains 16 residues. The germline V and J ends were trimmed by 0 bases and 4 bases, with 15 bases remaining between them. CDR1 and CDR2 (germline): SGDLS, YYNGEE. CDR3 in amino acids: CASSVGSGLEADTQYF. Here the CDR3 DNA reads TGTGCCAGCAGCGTAGGCTCGGGGTTAGAAGCAGATACGCAGTATTTT.

The genes are TRBV19 and TRBJ1-2, with D possibly TRBD1 on 5 matching bases. The CDR3 contains 17 residues. V was pared by 1 base and J by 4 bases, with 19 bases between. Germline V lookup: CDR1 LNHDA, CDR2 SQIVND (reference sequence). Here the CDR3 reads CASSIVGQLGPFYGYTF. The CDR3 DNA reads TGTGCCAGTAGTATAGTGGGGCAGCTAGGCCCTTTCTATGGCTACACCTTC.

The CDR3 reads CASSPGLAETGELFF. The DNA for the CDR3 is TGTGCCAGCAGCCCGGGACTAGCGGAGACCGGGGAGCTGTTTTTT. This chain joins TRBV7-9 and TRBJ2-2, with 11 bases that match TRBD2. V trimming: 5 bases; J trimming: 5 bases; junction bases outside the gene matches: 4. CDR1 SEHNR and CDR2 FQNEAQ come from the germline V gene (reference sequence). CDR3 size: 15 residues.

The rearrangement links TRBV28 to TRBJ2-2; a possible D gene is TRBD1 (6 bases). CDR1 is MDHEN and CDR2 is SYDVKM in the germline V gene. With 4 bases removed from V and 0 bases from J, the gap between germline ends came to 21 bases. This CDR3 comprises 19 residues. CDR3 sequence reads: CASSWGQGPLSPNTGELFF. For the CDR3, the DNA is TGTGCCAGCAGTTGGGGTCAGGGGCCCCTATCCCCGAACACCGGGGAGCTGTTTTTT. Together with reference TRBV28 and TRBJ2-2, the CDR3 gives the full variable domain: DVKVTQSSRYLVKRTGEKVFLECVQDMDHENMFWYRQDPGLGLRLIYFSYDVKMKEKGDIPEGYSVSREKKERFSLILESASTNQTSMYLCASSWGQGPLSPNTGELFFGEGSRLTVL.

The rearrangement joins TRBV7-9 to TRBJ1-4, with 8 positions matching TRBD1. This CDR3 comprises 15 residues. The junction had 5 bases not matched to a gene; V was cut back by 8 bases and J by 0 bases. Germline CDR1 SEHNR, CDR2 FQNEAQ (reference sequence). CDR3 sequence reads: CASRGQDSTNEKLFF. In DNA, the CDR3 is TGTGCCAGCCGGGGACAGGACTCAACTAATGAAAAACTGTTTTTT.

The table lists this clone with a count of one. V gene TRBV27 combines with J gene TRBJ1-5; D unclear. The V end was cut by 3 bases, the J end by 3 bases, with 12 bases between. Germline V gene sequence: CDR1 MNHEY, CDR2 SMNVEV (reference sequence). This CDR3 region has 15 residues. The CDR3 nucleotides read TGTGCCAGCAGTTTGAATGGCGGGTCCAATCAGCCCCAGCATTTT. Translating it yields CASSLNGGSNQPQHF.

The gene calls are TRBV28 and TRBJ2-1; 11 nucleotides line up with TRBD1. The V gene end was trimmed by 5 bases and the J gene end by 12 bases; junction bases not matched to a gene: 9. The CDR3 is 14 residues long. The V gene's germline CDR1 is MDHEN and CDR2 SYDVKM. The CDR3 DNA follows: TGTGCCAGCAGTCCGGGACAGGGGGTCGACAGGCAGTTCTTC. It specifies CASSPGQGVDRQFF.

The J gene is TRBJ1-5, the V gene TRBV18; D is unclear. V gave up 3 bases and J gave up 2 bases, with 11 bases separating them. Germline V gene sequence: CDR1 KGHSH, CDR2 LQKENI. The CDR3 covers 15 residues. CDR3 protein: CASSPPGGGNQPQHF. The CDR3 DNA reads as TGTGCCAGCTCACCCCCGGGAGGAGGCAATCAGCCCCAGCATTTT.

The gene calls are TRBV6-7 and TRBJ2-5; D gene uncertain. Being an ORF, TRBV6-7 has a function that is uncertain. The CDR3 sequence is 17 residues long. The V end was cut by 10 bases, the J end by 0 bases, with 24 bases between. CDR3 sequence: CANTLSLGRYYQETQYF. For the CDR3, the DNA is TGTGCCAACACCCTCTCATTGGGCAGATACTACCAAGAGACCCAGTACTTC.